The entry below describes one T cell receptor beta chain. This specimen comes from a study of blood T cell repertoires in COVID-19. About the research overall: There were acute and convalescent COVID-19 samples, and they came from the United States, Italy and Spain. Sample material is recorded as cDNA or gDNA derived from T cells, B-cell-depleted T cells, or PBMCs.

In the original analysis: By means of reference gene primer amplification, nucleated cell counts were estimated. Some clones are missing from TCRdb's copy, which holds only in-frame ones; the method was immunoSEQ multiplex PCR. D and trimming come from the DNA, and the V and J calls and clone size come from that table. The sample holds about 150,000 clones, 80% to 90% seen once. The sample taken for sequencing was peripheral blood. This clonotype was obtained from an elderly man with acute or convalescent COVID-19.

CDR3 DNA: TGTGCCAGCAGCTCCACGACAGGAGGCAATGATGAGCAGTTCTTC. This codes for CASSSTTGGNDEQFF. This chain uses TRBV7-3 with TRBJ2-1; possible D gene TRBD1, 6 bases. The CDR3 spans 15 residues. Germline CDR1 reads SGHTA; CDR2 reads FQGTGA. Trimming took off 4 bases at V and 8 bases at J, with 18 bases between the two ends.